The 2 T cell receptor beta chains presented below share a single source sample, sequenced in a study of blood T cell repertoires in COVID-19. Sequencing used immunoSEQ multiplex PCR; TCRdb keeps in-frame clones, though not all of them. The sample includes about 160,000 clones, 87% of them seen just once. The sequencing input was peripheral blood. Source of these receptors: a woman aged 60-75 years who had recovered from COVID-19.

In DNA form, the CDR3 reads TGTGCCAGCAGCTCCGACAGGGCCCAAGAGACCCAGTACTTC. Its translation: CASSSDRAQETQYF. The chain has TRBV5-6 and TRBJ2-5, with TRBD1 identical over 7 bases. Germline V gives CDR1 SGHDT, CDR2 YYEEEE. V was pared by 3 bases and J by 1 base, with 3 bases of the junction left unmatched. This CDR3 spans 14 amino acids.

The chain recombines TRBV7-2 with TRBJ1-2; D call uncertain. V was clipped by 2 bases and J by 2 bases, with 6 bases between them. CDR3 length: 13 amino acids. Germline CDR1 SGHTA, CDR2 FQGNSA. In nucleotides, the CDR3 is TGTGCCAGCAGCTTAAACGGGAACTATGGCTACACCTTC. Its translation is CASSLNGNYGYTF.